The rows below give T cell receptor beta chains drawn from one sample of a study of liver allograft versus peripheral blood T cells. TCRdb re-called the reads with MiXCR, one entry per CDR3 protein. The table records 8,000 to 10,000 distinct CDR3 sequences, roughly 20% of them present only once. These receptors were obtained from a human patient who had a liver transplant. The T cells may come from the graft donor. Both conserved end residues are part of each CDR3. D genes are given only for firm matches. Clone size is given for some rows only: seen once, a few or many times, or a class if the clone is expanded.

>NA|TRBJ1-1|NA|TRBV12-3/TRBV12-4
CASSSRPDTEAFF
TGTGCCAGCAGTAGCCGCCCAGACACTGAAGCTTTCTTT
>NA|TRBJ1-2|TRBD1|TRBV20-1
CSASRDRANGYTF
TGCAGTGCTAGTAGGGACAGGGCCAATGGCTACACCTTC
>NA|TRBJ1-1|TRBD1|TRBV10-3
CAIRVTGDTEAFF
TGTGCCATCAGGGTTACAGGGGACACTGAAGCTTTCTTT
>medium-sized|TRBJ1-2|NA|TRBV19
CASTASERNYGYTF
TGTGCCTCTACTGCTTCCGAGAGGAACTATGGCTACACCTTC
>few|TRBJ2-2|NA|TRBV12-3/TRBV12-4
CASSLSRGLNTGELFF
TGTGCCAGCAGTTTAAGCCGGGGCCTGAACACCGGGGAGCTGTTTTTT
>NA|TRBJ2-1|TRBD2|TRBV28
CASSLIAGGLNEQFF
TGTGCCAGCAGTTTGATAGCGGGAGGTTTGAATGAGCAGTTCTTC
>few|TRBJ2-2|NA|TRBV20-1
CSANVNTGELFF
TGCAGTGCTAACGTGAACACCGGGGAGCTGTTTTTT
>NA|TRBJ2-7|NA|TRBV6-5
CASSYGTANYEQYF
TGTGCCAGCAGTTACGGGACCGCAAACTACGAGCAGTACTTC
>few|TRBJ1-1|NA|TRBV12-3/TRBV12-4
CASSPYRNTEAFF
TGTGCCAGCAGTCCCTACAGAAACACTGAAGCTTTCTTT
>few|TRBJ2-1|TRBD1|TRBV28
CASTRQGNEQFF
TGTGCCTCGACTCGACAGGGGAATGAGCAGTTCTTC
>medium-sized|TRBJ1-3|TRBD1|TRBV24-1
CATFGVTGGLGNTIYF
TGTGCCACCTTTGGCGTTACAGGGGGCCTTGGAAACACCATATATTTT
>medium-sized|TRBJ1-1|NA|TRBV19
CASSSLAETEAFF
TGTGCCAGTAGTAGCTTGGCAGAGACTGAAGCTTTCTTT
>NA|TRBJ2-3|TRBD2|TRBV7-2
CASSLGSGGTGGTQYF
TGTGCCAGCAGCTTAGGTAGCGGGGGGACCGGGGGTACGCAGTATTTT
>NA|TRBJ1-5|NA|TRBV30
CAWTPAGNQPQHF
TGTGCCTGGACCCCGGCGGGGAATCAGCCCCAGCATTTT
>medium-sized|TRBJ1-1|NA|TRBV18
CASSPSLLRDTEAFF
TGTGCCAGCTCACCGTCTTTGCTGCGGGACACTGAAGCTTTCTTT
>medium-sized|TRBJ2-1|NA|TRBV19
CATRGRGVDEQFF
TGTGCCACTCGGGGTAGGGGAGTGGATGAGCAGTTCTTC
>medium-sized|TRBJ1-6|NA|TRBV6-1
CASLDSYSSYNSPLHF
TGTGCCAGCTTAGACAGTTACAGCTCCTATAATTCACCCCTCCACTTT
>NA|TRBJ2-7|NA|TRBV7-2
CASSLAGGGDSYEQYF
TGTGCCAGCAGCTTAGCGGGAGGGGGGGATTCCTACGAGCAGTACTTC
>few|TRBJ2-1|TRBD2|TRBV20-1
CSLRGSGRHEQFF
TGCAGTCTCAGGGGTAGCGGGAGGCATGAGCAGTTCTTC
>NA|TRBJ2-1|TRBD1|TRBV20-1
CSAYPGDRGLNEQFF
TGCAGTGCTTACCCGGGAGACAGGGGGCTCAATGAGCAGTTCTTC
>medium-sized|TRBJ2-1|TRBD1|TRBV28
CASRGQGASEQFF
TGTGCCAGCAGGGGACAGGGGGCGAGTGAGCAGTTCTTC
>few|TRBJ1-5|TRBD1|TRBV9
CASSVGGGAGQPQHF
TGTGCCAGCAGCGTAGGAGGGGGCGCGGGACAGCCCCAGCATTTT
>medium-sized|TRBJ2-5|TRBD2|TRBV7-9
CASSEIGRRGETQYF
TGTGCCAGCAGCGAGATCGGACGGCGGGGGGAGACCCAGTACTTC
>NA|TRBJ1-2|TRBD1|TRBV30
CAWSSNRGQYRYTF
TGTGCCTGGAGTTCCAACAGGGGCCAATATCGCTACACCTTC
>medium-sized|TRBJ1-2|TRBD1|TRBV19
CASSRRQGAMSGYTF
TGTGCCAGTAGTCGCCGACAGGGGGCTATGAGTGGCTACACCTTC
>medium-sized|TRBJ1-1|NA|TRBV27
CASSLHQVTEAFF
TGTGCCAGCAGTCTGCATCAGGTCACTGAAGCTTTCTTT
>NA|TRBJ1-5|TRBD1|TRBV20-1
CSGQGAFRNQPQHF
TGCAGCGGACAGGGGGCGTTTCGCAATCAGCCCCAGCATTTT
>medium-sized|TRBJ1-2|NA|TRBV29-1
CSVEDRELGGYTF
TGCAGCGTTGAAGATCGAGAATTAGGCGGCTACACCTTC
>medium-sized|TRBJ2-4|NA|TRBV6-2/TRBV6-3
CASRTGKNIQYF
TGTGCCAGCAGGACTGGCAAAAACATTCAGTACTTC
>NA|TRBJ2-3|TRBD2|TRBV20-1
CSARGGLVTDTQYF
TGCAGTGCTAGAGGCGGACTAGTGACAGATACGCAGTATTTT
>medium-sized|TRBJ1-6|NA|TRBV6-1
CASEQRHLSYNSPLHF
TGTGCCAGCGAGCAACGGCACCTCTCCTATAATTCACCCCTCCACTTT
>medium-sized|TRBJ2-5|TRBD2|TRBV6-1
CASSYGEGSETQYF
TGTGCCAGCAGTTATGGGGAGGGATCAGAGACCCAGTACTTC
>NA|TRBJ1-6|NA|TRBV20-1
CSARAFLGRTSPLHF
TGCAGTGCTAGGGCTTTCCTGGGGCGGACCTCACCCCTCCACTTT
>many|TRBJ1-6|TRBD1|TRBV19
CASSNLRGQNSPLHF
TGTGCCAGTAGTAACCTCAGGGGGCAGAATTCACCCCTCCACTTT
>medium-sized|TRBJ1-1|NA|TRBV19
CASSMIELGGRAEAFF
TGTGCCAGTAGTATGATTGAGCTGGGAGGGCGGGCTGAAGCTTTCTTT
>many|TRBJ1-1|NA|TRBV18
CASSPQGGYTEAFF
TGTGCCAGCTCACCACAGGGGGGATACACTGAAGCTTTCTTT
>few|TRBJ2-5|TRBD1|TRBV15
CATSSDRAQETQYF
TGTGCCACCAGCAGCGACAGGGCCCAAGAGACCCAGTACTTC
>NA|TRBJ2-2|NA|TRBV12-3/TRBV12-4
CASRGQPNTGELFF
TGTGCCAGCAGAGGACAGCCGAACACCGGGGAGCTGTTTTTT
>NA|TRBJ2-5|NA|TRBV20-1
CSARPAHERETQYF
TGCAGTGCTAGACCAGCTCATGAACGGGAGACCCAGTACTTC
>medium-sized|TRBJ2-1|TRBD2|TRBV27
CASSQGLAGAYNEQFF
TGTGCCAGCAGTCAGGGACTAGCGGGAGCCTACAATGAGCAGTTCTTC
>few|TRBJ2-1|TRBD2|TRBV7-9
CASSSRTSGGNEQFF
TGTGCCAGCAGCTCCAGGACTAGCGGGGGGAATGAGCAGTTCTTC
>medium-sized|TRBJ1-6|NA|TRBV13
CASSLRGGTNSPLHF
TGTGCCAGCAGCTTACGGGGGGGCACGAATTCACCCCTCCACTTT
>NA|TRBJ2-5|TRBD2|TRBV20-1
CSARVAGEETQYF
TGCAGTGCTAGAGTAGCGGGAGAAGAGACCCAGTACTTC
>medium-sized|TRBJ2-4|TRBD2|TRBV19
CASREGRGVEAKNIQYF
TGTGCCAGTAGAGAGGGGCGGGGGGTAGAGGCCAAAAACATTCAGTACTTC
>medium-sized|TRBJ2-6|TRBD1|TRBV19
CASARDRDVSGANVLTF
TGTGCCAGTGCCCGGGACAGGGACGTCTCTGGGGCCAACGTCCTGACTTTC
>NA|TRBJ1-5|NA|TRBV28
CASSRGGSNQPQHF
TGTGCCAGCAGCCGGGGTGGGAGCAATCAGCCCCAGCATTTT
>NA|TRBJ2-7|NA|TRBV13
CASSPHPRDYEQYF
TGTGCCAGCAGCCCCCACCCCCGGGACTACGAGCAGTACTTC
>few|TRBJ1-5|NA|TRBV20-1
CSAPGKRRNQPQHF
TGCAGTGCCCCGGGGAAACGGCGCAATCAGCCCCAGCATTTT
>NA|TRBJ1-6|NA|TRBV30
CAWSRGGAMGSPLHF
TGTGCCTGGAGTCGGGGGGGTGCTATGGGTTCACCCCTCCACTTT
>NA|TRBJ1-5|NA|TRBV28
CAGGGRNNQPQHF
TGTGCCGGGGGTGGGAGAAACAATCAGCCCCAGCATTTT
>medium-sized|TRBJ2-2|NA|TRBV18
CASSPDSPRTGELFF
TGTGCCAGCTCACCGGACAGTCCCAGAACCGGGGAGCTGTTTTTT
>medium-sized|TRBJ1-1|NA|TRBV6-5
CASSYRGLNTEAFF
TGTGCCAGCAGTTATCGGGGGTTGAACACTGAAGCTTTCTTT
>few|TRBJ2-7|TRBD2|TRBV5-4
CASSLWGGGTFYEQYF
TGTGCCAGCAGCTTGTGGGGCGGGGGGACTTTCTACGAGCAGTACTTC